This T cell receptor (beta chain) is drawn from a study of post-analysis software for immune sequencing data (dated by TCRdb to 2015 to 2017). Context from the whole study: Recorded disease courses included relapsing-remitting, secondary progressive and progressive-relapsing multiple sclerosis, with some patients lacking subtype annotation. A subset of samples was prepared in parallel using single-end sample barcoding, then pooled and co-amplified after Illumina adapter ligation. The patient repertoires were set against 10 to 11 previously published healthy control repertoires from donors whose ages ranged from roughly 6 to 27 years.

To demonstrate the VDJtools post-analysis software, the study profiled TCR beta repertoires from the peripheral blood of around 13 young patients with multiple sclerosis. The multiple sclerosis patients were children and adolescents ranging in age from 6 to 15 years. The germline V gene (reference sequence) specifies DFQATT as CDR1 and SNEGSKA as CDR2. Trimming costs V 0 bases and J 0 bases, and their ends lie 10 bases apart. Including the terminal cysteine and phenylalanine, the CDR3 comprises 15 residues. Only the CDR3 portion is preserved as DNA: 45 bases, with reading frame beginning at the first base. Concerning this clonotype: This receptor's antigen is unknown. No base quality values were provided; no much bigger clone lies one nucleotide off.

Libraries were built with PCR. For sequencing, an Illumina HiSeq 2500 was employed. To reduce PCR and sequencing biases, unique molecular identifiers were built into the TCR beta cDNA libraries. Roughly 0.5 million cDNA molecules were obtained per 1 to 10 million input T cells, so each molecule approximated one T cell. Patient libraries were prepared and sequenced with the same protocol used for the earlier healthy control dataset. Within a given batch, samples were prepared together, multiplexed and sequenced on the same HiSeq lane. Per the authors' processing: Raw barcoded reads were processed with MIGEC, discarding single-read molecular identifier groups before consensus assembly and CDR3 extraction. VDJtools was used for post-analysis of the clonotype tables, with diversity normalized by down-sampling every dataset to the smallest sample size. Repertoire overlap clustering matched CDR3 amino acid but not nucleotide sequences to correct batch-related cross-sample contamination. The public reads were run again by TCRdb, first through fastp at Q25 and then through MiXCR, and only productive beta chains were kept. One record per CDR3 amino acid sequence lists the most common genes and DNA. The V and J calls and clone size come from TCRdb's table, not from the authors' own analysis. The sample table lists approximately 660,000 distinct CDR3 sequences, 55% to 60% of them with a count of one. The top ten clonotypes cover approximately 11% of the sample.

General conclusions and limits of the study: Compared with controls, multiple sclerosis patients had significantly lower normalized Chao1 diversity, a finding suggesting substantial peripheral T-cell clonal expansion. The multiple sclerosis patient group was slightly younger than the control group. Direct clustering with F measure showed strong co-clustering of samples prepared in the same batch, prompting a batch-effect correction. Roughly 5 TRBV segments, including TRBV5-6, TRBV5-1 and TRBV20-1, were significantly more frequent in patients than controls.

The source is a girl aged 2-10 years with multiple sclerosis. The sequence joins TRBV20-1 to TRBJ2-3; TRBD1 is a possible D gene, resting on 6 matching bases. What was sequenced was blood. CDR3 protein: CSARDPGQSTDTQYF. The nucleotide sequence is TGCAGTGCTAGAGATCCGGGACAAAGCACAGATACGCAGTATTTT.